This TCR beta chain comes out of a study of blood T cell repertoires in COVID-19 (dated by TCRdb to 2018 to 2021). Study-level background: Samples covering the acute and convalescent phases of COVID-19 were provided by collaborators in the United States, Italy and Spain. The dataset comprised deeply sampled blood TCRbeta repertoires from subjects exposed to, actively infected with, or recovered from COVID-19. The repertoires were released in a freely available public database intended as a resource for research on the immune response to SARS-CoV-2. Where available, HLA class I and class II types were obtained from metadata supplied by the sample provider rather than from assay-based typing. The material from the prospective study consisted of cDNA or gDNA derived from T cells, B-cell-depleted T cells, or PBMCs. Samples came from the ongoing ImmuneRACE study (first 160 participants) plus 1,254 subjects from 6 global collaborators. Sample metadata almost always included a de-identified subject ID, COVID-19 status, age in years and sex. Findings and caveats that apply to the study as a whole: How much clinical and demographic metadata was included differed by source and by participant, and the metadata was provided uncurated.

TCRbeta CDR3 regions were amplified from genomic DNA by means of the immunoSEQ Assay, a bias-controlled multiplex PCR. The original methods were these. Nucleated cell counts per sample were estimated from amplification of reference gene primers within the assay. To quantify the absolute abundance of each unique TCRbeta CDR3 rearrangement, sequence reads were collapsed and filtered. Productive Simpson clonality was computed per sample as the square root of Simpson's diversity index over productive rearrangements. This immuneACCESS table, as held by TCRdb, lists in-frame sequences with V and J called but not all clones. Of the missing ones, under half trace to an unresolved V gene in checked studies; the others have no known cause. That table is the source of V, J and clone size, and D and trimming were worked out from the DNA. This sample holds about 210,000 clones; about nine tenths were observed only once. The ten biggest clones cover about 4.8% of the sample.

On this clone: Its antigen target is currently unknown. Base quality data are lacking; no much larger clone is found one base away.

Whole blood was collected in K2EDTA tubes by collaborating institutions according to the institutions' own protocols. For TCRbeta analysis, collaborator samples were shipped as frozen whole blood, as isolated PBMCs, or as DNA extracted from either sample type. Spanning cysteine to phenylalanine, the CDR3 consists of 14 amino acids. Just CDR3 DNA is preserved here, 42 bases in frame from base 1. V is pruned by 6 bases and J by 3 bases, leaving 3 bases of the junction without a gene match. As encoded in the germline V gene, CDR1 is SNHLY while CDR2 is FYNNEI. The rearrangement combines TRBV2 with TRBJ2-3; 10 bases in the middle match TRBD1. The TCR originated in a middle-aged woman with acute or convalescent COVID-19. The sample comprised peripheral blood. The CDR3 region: CASRRDRGTDTQYF. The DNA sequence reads TGTGCCAGCAGGCGGGACAGGGGTACAGATACGCAGTATTTT.